This T cell receptor (beta chain) was retrieved from a study of T cell responses to AZD1222 COVID-19 vaccine. V lost 4 bases to trimming and J lost 7 bases; unmatched junction nucleotides: 9. The CDR3 covers 15 residues. CDR1 and CDR2 from the germline V gene are SGDLS and YYNGEE. In regard to this clone: Its specificity is unknown.

Whole-study findings and limits: With two AZD1222 doses given, Spike-specific TCR breadth and depth both rose. Unmutated variant regions are reportedly targeted by nearly half of spike-specific TCRs.

Data came from immunoSEQ multiplex PCR; TCRdb stores just in-frame clones and leaves some out. The data contain roughly 140,000 clones, 88% of them singletons. The V and J genes are TRBV9 and TRBJ1-4; 8 nucleotides line up with TRBD1. The clonotype originates from an adult in good health. This specimen consisted of peripheral blood, obtained on day 0 of MenACWY control vaccination. As DNA, the CDR3 is TGTGCCAGCAGCATTATGGGGACAGGAAGTGAAAAACTGTTTTTT. Translation: CASSIMGTGSEKLFF.